This T cell receptor beta chain was obtained from a study of OX40 agonist ivuxolimab in advanced cancers. Looking at the study overall: Previous treatment with anti-PD-1, anti-PD-L1 or anti-CTLA-4 therapy was allowed; approximately 40% had received some.

In its sample, this clone was seen a few times. TCRdb keeps only in-frame clones here, not all; method: immunoSEQ multiplex PCR. The sample lists about 55,000 clones, 88% occurring once. The CDR3 sequence is 13 residues long. Trimming shortened V by 1 base and J by 4 bases, and 6 bases separated the two germline ends. Germline CDR1 is SGHAT and CDR2 is FQNNGV. Sequencing used CD4+ or CD8+ T cells sorted from blood, obtained in a trial of the OX40 agonist ivuxolimab. The receptor was derived from an adult with an advanced solid tumor such as melanoma, head and neck, liver or kidney cancer. This sequence joins TRBV11-2 and TRBJ2-3, with D uncertain. CDR3 sequence reads: CASSLVFADTQYF. The DNA for the CDR3 is TGTGCCAGCAGCTTAGTGTTTGCAGATACGCAGTATTTT. The full variable domain, its missing parts supplied by reference TRBV11-2 and TRBJ2-3, is EAGVAQSPRYKIIEKRQSVAFWCNPISGHATLYWYQQILGQGPKLLIQFQNNGVVDDSQLPKDRFSAERLKGVDSTLKIQPAKLEDSAVYLCASSLVFADTQYFGPGTRLTVL.